These T cell receptor beta chains were read from a single sample in a study of T-cell memory formation after mild COVID-19. Each CDR3 protein is one row after TCRdb ran MiXCR on the 5' RACE reads. The table includes around 300,000 distinct CDR3 sequences, about an eighth detected once. The sample taken for sequencing was PBMCs or a T cell subset sorted from them (not recorded which). These receptors all come from a young man who had mild COVID-19 (a few samples of this study predate the infection). Cell type and time point are not known. CDR3s include the opening cysteine and the closing phenylalanine or tryptophan. Each record gives: clone size, V gene, D gene, J gene, CDR3 DNA, CDR3 protein. D genes are given only for firm matches. Some rows mark clone size as missing; the rest say once, few, many or name a class of expanded clone.

>few|TRBV15|TRBD1|TRBJ1-6
TGTGCCACCAGCAGAGTAAGGGGGCTCGGGTCACCCCTCCACTTT
CATSRVRGLGSPLHF
>few|TRBV5-6|.|TRBJ2-1
TGTGCCAGCAGCTTGCGGGGGCCCGGCGTGGAGCAGTTCTTC
CASSLRGPGVEQFF
>many|TRBV21-1|.|TRBJ2-3
TGTGCCAGCAGCAAAGAGTCGATTAGCGGGGGGAACACAGATACGCAGTATTTT
CASSKESISGGNTDTQYF
>few|TRBV20-1|.|TRBJ2-3
TGCAGTGCTAGAGATCCGAGGGGCGATACGCAGTATTTT
CSARDPRGDTQYF
>.|TRBV4-3|.|TRBJ2-1
TGCGCCAGCAGCCAAGGGGGGGGCCGGACCTACAATGAGCAGTTCTTC
CASSQGGGRTYNEQFF
>few|TRBV6-1|.|TRBJ2-3
TGTGCCAGCAGGAAGGGGCAGGGGCCAACAGATACGCAGTATTTT
CASRKGQGPTDTQYF
>.|TRBV29-1|.|TRBJ1-1
TGCAGCGCCCTGGACCAGAACACTGAAGCTTTCTTT
CSALDQNTEAFF
>few|TRBV15|.|TRBJ2-7
TGTGCCACCAGCGGCGGCCTCCCCTACGAGCAGTACTTC
CATSGGLPYEQYF
>.|TRBV6-5|TRBD1|TRBJ1-2
TGTGCCAGCAGTTACTCGGGTGGGACAGCCGGAAGTGGCTACACCTTC
CASSYSGGTAGSGYTF
>few|TRBV5-1|.|TRBJ2-1
TGCGCCAGCGGCTCGGGCCTTTCCTACAATGAGCAGTTCTTC
CASGSGLSYNEQFF
>.|TRBV7-2|.|TRBJ2-2
TGTGCCAGCAGCACCCGACAGCTGGGATTCGCCGGGGAGCTGTTTTTT
CASSTRQLGFAGELFF
>.|TRBV6-5|.|TRBJ2-6
TGTGCCAGCAGGGACCTGAGTGGCGGGGCCAACGTCCTGACTTTC
CASRDLSGGANVLTF
>.|TRBV12-3/TRBV12-4|TRBD1|TRBJ2-4
TGTGCCAGCCGAGGGGGCGAGGACATTCAGTACTTC
CASRGGEDIQYF
>many|TRBV12-3/TRBV12-4|.|TRBJ2-2
TGTGCCAGCGCGGCGAACACCGGGGAGCTGTTTTTT
CASAANTGELFF
>few|TRBV21-1|.|TRBJ1-5
TGTGCCAGCAGCAAACGTTGGGACAGGGGAAATCAGCCCCAGCATTTT
CASSKRWDRGNQPQHF
>.|TRBV28|.|TRBJ1-1
TGTGCCAGCAGGCCGGCCGGTGAGCGCTCCACTGAAGCTTTCTTT
CASRPAGERSTEAFF
>.|TRBV7-2|.|TRBJ1-1
TGTGCCAGCCAGCCAGGGGCTGGGAACACTGAAGCTTACTTT
CASQPGAGNTEAYF
>.|TRBV5-1|.|TRBJ2-5
TGCGCCAGCAGCTTGTCGCAGGCTGAAGAGACCCAGTACTTC
CASSLSQAEETQYF
>.|TRBV20-1|.|TRBJ2-1
TGCAGTGCTAGTACAATGACAGGTATTGAGCAGTTCTTC
CSASTMTGIEQFF
>many|TRBV7-2|.|TRBJ2-1
TGTGCCAGCAGCTTCAACGGGGTTGGGGGCTACAATGAGCAGTTCTTC
CASSFNGVGGYNEQFF
>many|TRBV20-1|.|TRBJ1-5
TGCAGTGCGACCCGGGGCCAAAGCAATCAGCCCCAGCATTTT
CSATRGQSNQPQHF
>.|TRBV11-2|.|TRBJ2-5
TGTGCCAGCAGCTTAGGCGACAGGCTCCTAGAGACCCAGTACTTC
CASSLGDRLLETQYF
>few|TRBV9|.|TRBJ1-4
TGTGCCAGCAGCGTCCGCCCGAATGAAAAACTGTTTTTT
CASSVRPNEKLFF
>few|TRBV6-2/TRBV6-3|TRBD1|TRBJ1-6
TGTGCCAGCAGTTACCTGGGACAGGCAAATTCACCCCTCCACTTT
CASSYLGQANSPLHF
>.|TRBV2|TRBD1|TRBJ2-1
TGTGCCGGAGCCGGACAGGGGATCTCCTACAATGAGCAGTTCTTC
CAGAGQGISYNEQFF
>.|TRBV29-1|.|TRBJ2-7
TGCAGCGTTGCGGGGACCGCGGCTACCTACGAGCAGTACTTC
CSVAGTAATYEQYF
>few|TRBV12-3/TRBV12-4|.|TRBJ2-4
TGTGCCAGCAGTTTGGGAGGTGGGAGGCCCAAAAACATTCAGTACTTC
CASSLGGGRPKNIQYF
>.|TRBV20-1|TRBD2|TRBJ2-3
TGCAGTGCTAAGAGCGGGGGGGGCACAGATACGCAGTATTTT
CSAKSGGGTDTQYF
>.|TRBV7-2|.|TRBJ1-2
TGTGCCAGCAGCTTGGTTGGGGGCGCAGACTATGGCTACACCTTC
CASSLVGGADYGYTF
>few|TRBV5-1|.|TRBJ1-1
TGCGCCAGCAGCTTGGGGGCAGGGAGAATGAACACTGAAGCTTTCTTT
CASSLGAGRMNTEAFF
>.|TRBV4-1|.|TRBJ1-1
TGCGCCAGCAGCCCCCTGGCCCTTCTGGGCGGGACTGAAGCTTTCTTT
CASSPLALLGGTEAFF
>few|TRBV9|.|TRBJ2-3
TGTGCCAGCAGCGTAGGGAACGGGGCCACAGATACGCAGTATTTT
CASSVGNGATDTQYF
>few|TRBV9|.|TRBJ2-2
TGTGCCAGCCAAAGGCAGGGCGGCACCGGGGAGCTGTTTTTT
CASQRQGGTGELFF
>.|TRBV5-1|.|TRBJ1-2
TGCGCCAGCAGCCCTACCCCGAATCGTTTATATGGCTACACCTTC
CASSPTPNRLYGYTF
>.|TRBV5-1|.|TRBJ2-1
TGCGCCAGTGTAGGGGTCCCAGGCTACAATGAGCAGTTCTTC
CASVGVPGYNEQFF
>.|TRBV11-2|.|TRBJ1-6
TGTGCCAGCAGCTGGGGTGGGTATTATTCACCCCTCCACTTT
CASSWGGYYSPLHF
>.|TRBV20-1|.|TRBJ2-5
TGCAGTGCTAGAGGGGCCCAAGAGACCCAGTACTTC
CSARGAQETQYF
>.|TRBV6-6|.|TRBJ2-7
TGTGCCAGCAGACCACAGGGTACCTCCTACGAGCAGTACTTC
CASRPQGTSYEQYF
>few|TRBV6-5|TRBD1|TRBJ2-1
TGTGCCAGCAGTGCGGACAGGGGGGAGTTCGATGAGCAGTTCTTC
CASSADRGEFDEQFF
>.|TRBV5-1|.|TRBJ2-1
TGCGCCAGCAGCATCGGCCCCGGGAGTGAGCAGTTCTTC
CASSIGPGSEQFF
>many|TRBV18|TRBD1|TRBJ1-1
TGTGCCAGCTCACCGACAAGTACAGGGGGCGCATGGGTTGAAGCTTTCTTT
CASSPTSTGGAWVEAFF
>.|TRBV3-1|TRBD1|TRBJ2-2
TGTGCCAGCAGCCAAGACGGGCTGGACAGGGACGCCGGGGAGCTGTTTTTT
CASSQDGLDRDAGELFF